These T cell receptor beta chains were read from a single sample in a study of cytomegalovirus exposure and HLA in healthy donors. Profiled with immunoSEQ multiplex PCR; TCRdb holds only in-frame clones, not every one. The sample carries roughly 180,000 clones, roughly 80% recorded once. The sequencing input was PBMCs. The receptors stem from a male donor in good health and CMV-seronegative. The conserved cysteine and the conserved F or W are not part of the CDR3 here.

v_call cdr3_aa
TRBV19 ASSQQLRGYGYT
TRBV20-1 STYDREKLF
TRBV5-1 ASSDGTSGNTKKTQY
TRBV11-2 ASSLEVVAGGNGETQY
TRBV2 ASSPSIGSYEQY
TRBV27 ASSLGRASTYEQY
TRBV4-3 ASSQGRTTAYEQY
TRBV5-1 ASSTQTGTTYGYT
TRBV30 AWRLGRRNTEAF
TRBV6-1 ASSEGQNNQPQH
TRBV5-8 ASSFDGTGNYNEQF
TRBV10-2 ASSHPGTGQETQY
TRBV27 ASSFKGAYSYEQY
TRBV7-2 ASSLEAGSRVSTDTQY
TRBV19 ASSIASGVLYEQY
TRBV7-9 ASSIGGGGYYEQY
TRBV5-1 ASSLSGQGYGYT
TRBV7-9 ASSSFTGEQY
TRBV7-9 ASSLKPEPGELF
TRBV7-3 ASDRAGDTQY
TRBV9 ASSVANQGAAANVLT
TRBV4-2 ASSQDPGTGFETQY
TRBV29-1 SVEDQDYGYP
TRBV19 ASSIGITDTQY
TRBV7-2 ASSRGVAGVFYEQY
TRBV9 ASSEPLAGGQETQY
TRBV27 ASWTSAQETQY
TRBV4-2 ASSLNRGGTGNEKLF
TRBV30 AWSVAQGFGYT
TRBV9 ASSVVTSGSYNEQF
TRBV28 ASSLSGTGDYGYT
TRBV6-5 ASSPTGVGNQPQH
TRBV4-3 ASSQDRGGTDTQY
TRBV13 ASSSSTGAEKLF
TRBV19 ASSITPDRVYEQY
TRBV6-5 ASWGERVTGELF
TRBV18 ASSPPPGLAGGSGTDTQY
TRBV5-1 ASSLNAGANYGYT
TRBV6-6 ASSYATGTGPQPQH
TRBV18 ASSGQMNTEAF
TRBV9 ASSVGSPTFPAYEQY
TRBV11-2 ASRLGTGVSTDTQY
TRBV6-1 ASSEGGWGNQPQH
TRBV5-1 ASSRREPDEAF
TRBV18 ASSPGQERYEQY
TRBV28 ASRTGGLSYEQY
TRBV7-2 ASSLGNSGKGQF
TRBV10-2 ASSEGGPISGNTIY